Below are 23 T cell receptor beta chains sequenced from a single sample in a study of CD8 T cells in Susac syndrome. Reverse transcription of about 0.45 to 1 ug RNA was carried out with random hexamers. MiXCR was run by TCRdb on the immunoSEQ multiplex PCR reads, yielding one entry per CDR3 protein. The repertoire includes under 200,000 distinct CDR3 sequences, around 95% of them detected once, and around 0.14% sits in the top ten. The material sequenced was CD4+ T cells from PBMCs. These receptors originate from a human donor in good health.

The chain links TRBV12-3 or TRBV12-4 to TRBJ2-7; unclear D gene. The CDR3 has 13 amino acids. The ends were cut back, 2 bases at V and 5 bases at J, with 10 bases in the middle. The CDR3 region has the DNA TGTGCCAGCAGTTTACAGGTCATCCACGAGCAGTACTTC. Residues: CASSLQVIHEQYF.

The chain employs TRBV12-3 or TRBV12-4 and TRBJ2-1; D gene uncertain. This CDR3 has 14 amino acids. The V end lost 5 bases, the J end lost 5 bases, and 13 bases lay between the germline ends. Here the CDR3 reads CASSINGRDNEQFF. The DNA of the CDR3 is TGTGCCAGCAGTATAAACGGACGGGACAATGAGCAGTTCTTC.

V is TRBV18 and J is TRBJ2-1; 8 bases align to TRBD1. V dropped 3 bases and J dropped 5; count of bases not matched to a gene: 3. CDR1 is KGHSH, CDR2 LQKENI, per germline. The CDR3 spans 14 residues. The chain's CDR3 is CASSPQGANNEQFF. CDR3 nucleotide sequence: TGTGCCAGCTCACCCCAGGGGGCTAACAATGAGCAGTTCTTC.

This chain links TRBV7-9 with TRBJ1-1; no definite D call. There are 14 residues in the CDR3. The V gene lost 3 bases and the J gene lost 3 bases, with 11 bases spanning the gap. Looked up from germline, CDR1 is SEHNR and CDR2 is FQNEAQ (reference sequence). The CDR3 is CASSFGLPDTEAFF. DNA for the CDR3: TGTGCCAGCAGCTTCGGACTACCCGACACTGAAGCTTTCTTT. Full variable domain (missing parts from reference TRBV7-9 and TRBJ1-1): DTGVSQNPRHKITKRGQNVTFRCDPISEHNRLYWYRQTLGQGPEFLTYFQNEAQLEKSRLLSDRFSAERPKGSFSTLEIQRTEQGDSAMYLCASSFGLPDTEAFFGQGTRLTVV.

The V gene is TRBV5-1, the J gene TRBJ2-7, with D possibly matching TRBD2 (5 bases). CDR1 is SGHRS, CDR2 YFSETQ, per germline. With 5 bases removed from V and 3 bases from J, the gap between germline ends came to 9 bases. This CDR3 spans 12 amino acids. CDR3 DNA: TGCGCCAGCAGTAAGGAGGACTACGAGCAGTACTTC. Translated: CASSKEDYEQYF. The variable domain in full, completed from reference TRBV5-1 and TRBJ2-7, reads KAGVTQTPRYLIKTRGQQVTLSCSPISGHRSVSWYQQTPGQGLQFLFEYFSETQRNKGNFPGRFSGRQFSNSRSEMNVSTLELGDSALYLCASSKEDYEQYFGPGTRLTVT.

The V call is TRBV23-1, the J call TRBJ1-1, with TRBD1 identical over 7 bases. TRBV23-1 carries the ORF label, with uncertain function. V shed 3 bases and J 3 bases; nucleotides not matched to a gene: 10. This CDR3 is built from 16 residues. CDR3 coding DNA: TGCGCCAGCAGTCAGGGGGCAGGGGGTAAGGACACTGAAGCTTTCTTT. The encoded protein is CASSQGAGGKDTEAFF.

The V gene is TRBV20-1, the J gene TRBJ1-5, with no clear D. The germline gives CDR1 DFQATT, CDR2 SNEGSKA (reference sequence). The germline V and J ends were trimmed by 3 bases and 1 base, with 7 bases remaining between them. The CDR3 consists of 13 residues. In DNA, the CDR3 is TGCAGTGCTAGGGTGGAAAGCAATCAGCCCCAGCATTTT. It codes for CSARVESNQPQHF.

This clonotype has a handful of counts. The chain is built from TRBV3-1 and TRBJ1-6; no reliable D call. Germline V gene data show CDR1 as LGHDT and CDR2 as YNNKEL (reference sequence). V was shortened by 3 bases and J by 0 bases, with 6 bases between the two germline ends. The CDR3 has 15 residues. This CDR3 reads CASSQGSSYNSPLHF. CDR3 nucleotides: TGTGCCAGCAGCCAGGGCAGCTCCTATAATTCACCCCTCCACTTT.

The V and J genes are TRBV3-1 and TRBJ1-2; 7 bases map to TRBD1. This CDR3 region has 14 residues. Germline V gene data show CDR1 as LGHDT and CDR2 as YNNKEL (reference sequence). Losses at the gene ends were 4 bases for V and 0 bases for J; bases not matched to a gene: 2. CDR3: CASSRGTANYGYTF. CDR3 in DNA: TGTGCCAGCAGCCGCGGGACAGCTAACTATGGCTACACCTTC.

The chain combines TRBV20-1 with TRBJ2-2; D is ambiguous. The CDR3 totals 14 residues. Germline V gene data show CDR1 as DFQATT and CDR2 as SNEGSKA (reference sequence). The V gene lost 3 bases and the J gene lost 0 bases, with 8 bases spanning the gap. The CDR3 loop reads CSASEDANTGELFF. As DNA, the CDR3 is TGCAGTGCTAGTGAGGACGCGAACACCGGGGAGCTGTTTTTT.

Only one count was recorded for this clonotype. V is TRBV30 and J is TRBJ1-6; possibly TRBD1 for D (5 bases). The CDR3 has 14 residues. Per the germline V gene, CDR1 is GTSNPN and CDR2 is SVGIG (reference sequence). Trimming took off 4 bases at V and 10 bases at J, with 17 bases between the two ends. The CDR3 DNA follows: TGTGCCTGGAAGTATCCCCCCCCAGGGTCACCCCTCCACTTT. Translating it yields CAWKYPPPGSPLHF.

This chain uses TRBV9 with TRBJ2-3, with TRBD1 matching over 8 bases. CDR3 length equals 15 residues. The germline CDR1 and CDR2 sequences are SGDLS and YYNGEE. The J segment lost 5 bases and the V segment lost 4 bases, leaving 9 bases of the junction unmatched. The CDR3: CASSPPQGAGDTQYF. In DNA, the CDR3 is TGTGCCAGCAGCCCACCCCAGGGGGCTGGAGATACGCAGTATTTT.

V gene TRBV5-1 combines with J gene TRBJ2-5; 10 bases match TRBD2. Losses at the gene ends were 4 bases for V and 2 bases for J; bases not matched to a gene: 5. This CDR3 contains 15 residues. CDR1 and CDR2 from the germline V gene are SGHRS and YFSETQ. CDR3 bases: TGCGCCAGCAGCAGCGGGACTAGCGTTCAAGAGACCCAGTACTTC. Protein: CASSSGTSVQETQYF.

CDR3 sequence reads: CAWSVRYEQFF. CDR3 nucleotides: TGTGCCTGGAGTGTGCGGTATGAGCAGTTCTTC. The genes are TRBV30 and TRBJ2-1; D is unresolved. The CDR3 extends over 11 amino acids. Germline CDR1 reads GTSNPN; CDR2 reads SVGIG (reference sequence). Trimming shortened V by 0 bases and J by 8 bases, and 5 bases separated the two germline ends.

V gene TRBV7-9 combines with J gene TRBJ2-1, with 8 bases fitting TRBD2. V lost 7 bases and J lost 6; bases outside the gene matches: 11. CDR1 and CDR2 from the germline V gene are SEHNR and FQNEAQ (reference sequence). The CDR3 runs 15 residues. The CDR3 DNA follows: TGTGCCAGCACCATCCGAGCGGGGGTTGCCAATGAGCAGTTCTTC. As protein: CASTIRAGVANEQFF.

The chain couples TRBV3-1 to TRBJ2-2, with D tentatively TRBD2 (5 bases). Trimming shortened V by 6 bases and J by 4 bases, and 12 bases separated the two germline ends. Germline V gene lookup returns CDR1 LGHDT and CDR2 YNNKEL (reference sequence). The CDR3 contains 14 residues. CDR3 sequence: CASRPHRGTGELFF. CDR3 nucleotides: TGTGCCAGCAGACCCCACCGGGGCACCGGGGAGCTGTTTTTT.

The genes are TRBV18 and TRBJ1-6; 7 nucleotides line up with TRBD1. CDR1 KGHSH and CDR2 LQKENI come from the germline V gene. The CDR3 length is 14 residues. V dropped 5 bases and J dropped 8; count of bases not matched to a gene: 6. Written as DNA, the CDR3 is TGTGCCAGCTCAGCGGACAGGACGTATTCACCCCTCCACTTT. Amino acids: CASSADRTYSPLHF.

The CDR3 DNA is TGCGCCAGCAGCCCCGGAGGGACCCTAGTAATCCAAGAGACCCAGTACTTC. Protein product: CASSPGGTLVIQETQYF. This chain links TRBV5-1 with TRBJ2-5; TRBD2 is a possible D gene (6 bases). Germline CDR1 and CDR2: SGHRS and YFSETQ. The CDR3 consists of 17 residues. V lost 4 bases and J 1 base, leaving 20 bases between the germline ends.

In this sample, this clonotype turned up once. The rearrangement uses TRBV4-2 and TRBJ2-3, with 8 bases fitting TRBD2. This CDR3 region has 17 residues. V lost 3 bases to trimming and J lost 3 bases; unmatched junction nucleotides: 11. Germline CDR1 and CDR2: LGHNA and YNFKEQ. CDR3 loop: CASSQPPRSGVTDTQYF. The CDR3 DNA sequence: TGTGCCAGCAGCCAGCCGCCACGTAGCGGGGTAACAGATACGCAGTATTTT.

In DNA form, the CDR3 reads TGTGCCAGCAGCCGACCGACAGGGGGCGGGTACGAGCAGTACTTC. Translating gives CASSRPTGGGYEQYF. The chain recombines TRBV27 with TRBJ2-7, with 10 bases fitting TRBD1. This CDR3 spans 15 amino acids. V dropped 6 bases and J dropped 4; count of bases not matched to a gene: 9. Looked up from germline, CDR1 is MNHEY and CDR2 is SMNVEV (reference sequence).

The gene calls are TRBV5-1 and TRBJ2-5, with TRBD1 matching 9 bases. The ends lost 4 bases at V and 5 bases at J; junction bases unmatched: 12. The CDR3 spans 16 residues. Germline CDR1 SGHRS, CDR2 YFSETQ. The CDR3 reads CASSPSTGGLGETQYF. In DNA, the CDR3 is TGCGCCAGCAGCCCGTCGACAGGGGGTCTGGGGGAGACCCAGTACTTC.

V is TRBV9 and J is TRBJ2-3; D uncertain. Trimming pared 4 bases from V and 2 bases from J, leaving 11 bases between. The CDR3 sequence is 14 residues long. Germline values: CDR1 SGDLS, CDR2 YYNGEE. DNA for the CDR3: TGTGCCAGCAGCCCGCGACATAACACAGATACGCAGTATTTT. Translation gives CASSPRHNTDTQYF.

The chain has TRBV27 and TRBJ2-7; TRBD1 matches 7 bases. Germline V CDR1 and CDR2: MNHEY, SMNVEV (reference sequence). The junction had 1 base not matched to a gene; V was cut back by 1 base and J by 4 bases. The CDR3 loop spans 13 amino acids. DNA of the CDR3: TGTGCCAGCAGTTTATTGGGACAGTACGAGCAGTACTTC. Encoded protein: CASSLLGQYEQYF.